This T cell receptor (beta chain) was documented in a study of blood T cell repertoires in COVID-19 (dated by TCRdb to about 2020). For the wider study: Samples from collaborators originated in the United States, Italy and Spain and spanned both the acute and convalescent phases of COVID-19. The prospective study material was composed of cDNA or gDNA derived from T cells, B-cell-depleted T cells, or PBMCs. The dataset comprised deeply sampled blood TCRbeta repertoires from subjects exposed to, actively infected with, or recovered from COVID-19. The repertoires were released in a freely available public database meant as a resource for research on the immune response to SARS-CoV-2. The samples were drawn from the first 160 participants of the ongoing ImmuneRACE study and from 1,254 subjects provided by 6 global collaborators. The sample metadata nearly always contained a de-identified subject ID, COVID-19 status, age in years and sex. Where available, HLA class I and class II types were taken from metadata supplied by the sample provider and were not determined by assay-based typing. The paper's findings and limits, for the study overall: How much clinical and demographic metadata was included differed by source and by participant, and the metadata was provided uncurated.

The CDR3 starts with the cysteine, ends with the phenylalanine, and has 15 residues. Just CDR3 DNA is preserved here, 45 bases in frame from base 1. CDR1 and CDR2, per the germline V gene (reference sequence), are MNHEY and SMNVEV. Here V drops 5 bases and J drops 5 bases, and the junction holds 11 bases not matched to any gene. The immunoSEQ Assay, a bias-controlled multiplex PCR, was used to amplify TCRbeta CDR3 regions from genomic DNA. Turning to the authors' computational methods: The number of nucleated cells in each sample was estimated from the amplification of reference gene primers within the assay. To quantify the absolute abundance of each unique TCRbeta CDR3 rearrangement, sequence reads were collapsed and filtered. For each sample, productive Simpson clonality was calculated as the square root of Simpson's diversity index over productive rearrangements. The clones in this table, taken by TCRdb from immuneACCESS, are in-frame only. Not every clone is retained; where verified, under half of the shortfall comes from an unresolved V gene, and the cause of the rest is unknown. V, J and clone size were drawn from that table, and D and trimming were deduced from the DNA. The sample table lists 110,000 to 150,000 clones, approximately 90% of them with a count of one. Together, the top ten hold 2.5% to 3% of the sample.

Collaborating institutions collected whole blood in K2EDTA tubes following their own protocols. For TCRbeta analysis, collaborators shipped samples in one of three forms: frozen whole blood, isolated PBMCs, or DNA extracted from either of those sample types. Points on this clone: Its antigen is not yet known. Within one base of it there is no much larger clone, and no base qualities were kept.

Material for sequencing was peripheral blood. The origin of this receptor is a man aged 55 to 69 with active or convalescent COVID-19. This chain joins TRBV27 to TRBJ1-2; 7 central bases correspond to TRBD1. This receptor has the CDR3 CASSQEGQLGYGYTF. The DNA sequence follows: TGTGCCAGCAGTCAAGAGGGACAGCTGGGGTATGGCTACACCTTC.